This T cell receptor (beta chain) stems from a study of T cell responses to AZD1222 COVID-19 vaccine. At the level of the study: Second doses were pooled across both intervals (about 4 or about 12 weeks).

The repertoire was sequenced with immunoSEQ multiplex PCR; TCRdb's copy has only in-frame clones and lacks some. In the table there are roughly 110,000 clones, around 89% of which are singletons. General study points: Nearly half of unique spike-specific TCRs reportedly avoided B.1.351 and B.1.1.7 mutated regions. Donors skewed white British and female; clonal diversity was possibly underestimated.

Regarding this clone: Its antigen remains unidentified.

The CDR3 is 19 amino acids. Sequencing was performed on peripheral blood, taken on day 0 of AZD1222 vaccination. The receptor's source is an adult in good health. The chain uses TRBV21-1 and TRBJ2-2; the table's D gene call, TRBD1, was not cross checked with the DNA. TRBV21-1 is termed a pseudogene. CDR3 nucleotides: TGTGCCAGCAGCAATCCCCCGCAGGGAAGGGTTCCGAACACCGGGGAGCTGTTTTTT. It encodes CASSNPPQGRVPNTGELFF.